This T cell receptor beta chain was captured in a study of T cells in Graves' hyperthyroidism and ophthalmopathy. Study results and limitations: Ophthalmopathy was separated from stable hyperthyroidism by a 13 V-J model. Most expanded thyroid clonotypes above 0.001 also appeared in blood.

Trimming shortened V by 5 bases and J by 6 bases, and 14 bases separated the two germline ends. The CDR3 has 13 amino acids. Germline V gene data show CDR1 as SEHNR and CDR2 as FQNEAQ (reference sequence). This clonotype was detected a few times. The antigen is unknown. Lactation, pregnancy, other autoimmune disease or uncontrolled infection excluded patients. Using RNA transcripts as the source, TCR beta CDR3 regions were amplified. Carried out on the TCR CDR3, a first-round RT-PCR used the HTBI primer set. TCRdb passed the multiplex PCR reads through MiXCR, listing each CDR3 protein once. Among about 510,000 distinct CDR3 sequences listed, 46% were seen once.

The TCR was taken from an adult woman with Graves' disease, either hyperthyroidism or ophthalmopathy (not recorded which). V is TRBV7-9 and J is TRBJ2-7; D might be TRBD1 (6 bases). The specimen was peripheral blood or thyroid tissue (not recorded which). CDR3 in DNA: TGTGCCAGCAGCAACCAGGGGAAGGTCGAGCAGTACTTC. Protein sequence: CASSNQGKVEQYF.